The rows below give T cell receptor beta chains drawn from one sample of a study of blood T cell repertoires in COVID-19. Clones were read by immunoSEQ multiplex PCR, and TCRdb kept only the in-frame ones, dropping some. The sample lists approximately 350,000 clones; 85% to 90% were seen once. Sequencing was performed on peripheral blood. The receptor source for this set is a woman between 45 and 60 years old with COVID-19, enrolled during active disease. Each CDR3 is given with its conserved first and last residue. D genes are given only for firm matches. Part of the rows lack a size; the others show once, few, many or a class for expanded clones.

clone_size	d_call	v_call	j_call	cdr3_aa	cdr3_nt
.	.	TRBV2	TRBJ2-7	CASSENGGVYEQYF	TGTGCCAGCAGTGAAAACGGAGGGGTTTACGAGCAGTACTTC
.	TRBD1	TRBV3-1/TRBV3-2	TRBJ2-1	CASSQWGQGANEQFF	TGTGCCAGCAGCCAATGGGGACAGGGGGCCAATGAGCAGTTCTTC
few	TRBD1	TRBV19	TRBJ2-7	CASSFAGTGAYEQYF	TGTGCCAGTAGTTTTGCCGGGACAGGGGCTTACGAGCAGTACTTC
.	.	TRBV14	TRBJ1-1	CASSQPNTEAFF	TGTGCCAGCAGCCAACCAAACACTGAAGCTTTCTTT
.	TRBD2	TRBV27	TRBJ2-2	CARKHGRGDTGELFF	TGTGCCAGAAAGCATGGGCGGGGGGACACCGGGGAGCTGTTTTTT
.	.	TRBV7-8	TRBJ1-5	CASSLGGGAAGRPQHF	TGTGCTAGCAGCTTAGGAGGTGGGGCAGCCGGGAGGCCCCAGCATTTT
.	TRBD2	TRBV19	TRBJ2-7	CASSDPGLKYNEQYF	TGTGCCAGTAGCGATCCGGGACTAAAGTATAACGAGCAGTACTTC
.	TRBD1	TRBV27	TRBJ2-7	CASSSTGAYYEQYF	TGTGCCAGCAGTTCAACAGGGGCCTACTACGAGCAGTACTTC
.	TRBD2	TRBV5-6	TRBJ2-5	CASAGTSGRVETQYF	TGTGCCAGCGCCGGGACTAGCGGGAGGGTAGAGACCCAGTACTTC
.	.	TRBV7-2	TRBJ1-2	CASSLVPDPGTYGYTF	TGTGCCAGCAGCTTAGTCCCCGACCCAGGGACATATGGCTACACCTTC
.	TRBD1	TRBV12-3/TRBV12-4	TRBJ2-7	CASSSGQGYEQYF	TGTGCCAGCAGTTCGGGACAGGGATACGAGCAGTACTTC
.	.	TRBV7-8	TRBJ1-1	CASSIGGGTEAFF	TGTGCCAGCAGCATAGGGGGGGGCACTGAAGCTTTCTTT
.	TRBD1	TRBV7-3	TRBJ1-1	CASSLMGQMNTEAFF	TGTGCCAGCAGCCTAATGGGACAGATGAACACTGAAGCTTTCTTT
.	TRBD2	TRBV24-1	TRBJ2-7	CATSDLVAGVYEQYF	TGTGCCACCAGTGATTTGGTAGCGGGAGTGTACGAGCAGTACTTC
.	.	TRBV5-1	TRBJ2-3	CASSFEISTDTQYF	TGCGCCAGCAGCTTCGAGATCAGCACAGATACGCAGTATTTT
.	.	TRBV7-9	TRBJ1-1	CASSLTGDTEAFF	TGTGCCAGCAGCCTTACAGGTGACACTGAAGCTTTCTTT